Reported below is one TCR beta chain. V dropped 0 bases and J dropped 12; count of bases not matched to a gene: 2. In germline, CDR1 is LGHDT, CDR2 YNNKEL (reference sequence). This CDR3 is 13 amino acids long. Per the authors' pipeline: From reference gene primer amplification, estimates of nucleated cell counts were derived. Clones were read by immunoSEQ multiplex PCR, and TCRdb kept only the in-frame ones, dropping some. From that table come the V and J calls and clone size; the DNA was used to work out D and trimming. The sample shows about 92,000 clones, less than 85% of them seen only once. These data are taken from a study of blood T cell repertoires in COVID-19. Study context: Samples representing acute and convalescent COVID-19 were sourced from the United States, Italy and Spain. Sources were T cells, B-cell-depleted T cells, or PBMCs; the material itself was cDNA or gDNA.

Specimen: peripheral blood. This clonotype originated in a man aged 50-60 years who had recovered from COVID-19. The chain carries TRBV3-1 (or the pseudogene TRBV3-2) and TRBJ2-1; TRBD2 aligns across 10 bases. The CDR3 protein is CASSQDGTSAQFF. Written as DNA, the CDR3 is TGTGCCAGCAGCCAAGATGGGACTAGCGCGCAGTTCTTC.